This TCR beta chain was documented in a study of CD8 T cells in Susac syndrome. Whole-study context: At the time their blood was drawn, patients with Susac syndrome were either therapy-naive, on corticosteroids (with some of them also receiving intravenous immunoglobulin), or on intravenous immunoglobulin alone.

Isolation of CD8+ and CD4+ T cells was performed negatively, whereas enrichment of TEMRA cells was done by FACS. The RNA, 0.5 to 1 ug, was put through reverse transcription using random hexamers. Amplification of TCR beta CDR3 by immunoSEQ multiplex PCR spanned 54 Vbeta and 13 Jbeta. TCRdb analysed the immunoSEQ multiplex PCR reads with MiXCR anew, one entry per CDR3 protein. The table includes more than 150,000 distinct CDR3 sequences, around 95% detected once. From germline, CDR1 is MDHEN and CDR2 SYDVKM. CDR3 length equals 14 residues. V shed 6 bases and J shed 0 bases, with 9 bases lying between them.

Sequencing was done on a sample of CD4+ T cells from PBMCs. This rearrangement joins TRBV28 to TRBJ1-5, with D perhaps TRBD1 (6 bases). This TCR derives from a human donor with Susac syndrome. The CDR3 DNA follows: TGTGCCAGCAGCAGGACAGTTAGCAATCAGCCCCAGCATTTT. The encoded protein is CASSRTVSNQPQHF.